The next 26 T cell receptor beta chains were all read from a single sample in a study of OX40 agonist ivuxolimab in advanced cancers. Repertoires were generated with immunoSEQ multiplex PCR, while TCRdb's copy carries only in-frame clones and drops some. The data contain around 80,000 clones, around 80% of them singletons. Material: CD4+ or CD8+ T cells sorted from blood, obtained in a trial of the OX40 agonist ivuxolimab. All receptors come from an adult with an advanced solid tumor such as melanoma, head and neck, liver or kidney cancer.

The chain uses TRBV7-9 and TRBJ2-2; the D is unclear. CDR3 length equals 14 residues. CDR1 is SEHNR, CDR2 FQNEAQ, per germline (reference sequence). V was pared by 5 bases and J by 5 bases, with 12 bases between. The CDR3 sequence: CASSPDLVTGELFF. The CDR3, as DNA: TGTGCCAGCAGCCCAGACTTGGTAACCGGGGAGCTGTTTTTT.

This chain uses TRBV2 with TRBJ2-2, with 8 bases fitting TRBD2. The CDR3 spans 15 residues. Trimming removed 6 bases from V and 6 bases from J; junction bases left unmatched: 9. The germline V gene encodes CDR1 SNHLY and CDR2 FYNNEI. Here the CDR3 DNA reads TGTGCCAGCAGCACCGGGACTAGGATCCCCGGGGAGCTGTTTTTT. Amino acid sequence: CASSTGTRIPGELFF.

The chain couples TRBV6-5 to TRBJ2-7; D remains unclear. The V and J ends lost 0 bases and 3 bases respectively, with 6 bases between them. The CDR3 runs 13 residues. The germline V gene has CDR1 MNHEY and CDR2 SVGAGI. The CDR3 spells CASSYSENYEQYF. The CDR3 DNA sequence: TGTGCCAGCAGTTACTCGGAAAACTACGAGCAGTACTTC.

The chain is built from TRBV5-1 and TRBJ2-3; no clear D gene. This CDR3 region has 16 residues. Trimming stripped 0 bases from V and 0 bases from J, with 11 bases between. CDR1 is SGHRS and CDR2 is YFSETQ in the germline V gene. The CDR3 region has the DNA TGCGCCAGCAGCTTGGTCGGCAGATCTAGCACAGATACGCAGTATTTT. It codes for CASSLVGRSSTDTQYF.

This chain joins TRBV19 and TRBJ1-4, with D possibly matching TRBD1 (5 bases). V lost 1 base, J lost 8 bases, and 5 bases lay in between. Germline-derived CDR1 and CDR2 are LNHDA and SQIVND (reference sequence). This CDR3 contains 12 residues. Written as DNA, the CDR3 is TGTGCCAGTAGTATAGGGGGCGAAAAACTGTTTTTT. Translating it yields CASSIGGEKLFF.

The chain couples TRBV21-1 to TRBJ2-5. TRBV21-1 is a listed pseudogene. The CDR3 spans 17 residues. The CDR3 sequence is CASSKERGRFHGETQYF. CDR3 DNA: TGTGCCAGCAGCAAAGAGAGGGGGAGGTTTCATGGGGAGACCCAGTACTTC.

CDR3 in amino acids: CASILRDRGIQYF. The CDR3 DNA sequence: TGTGCCAGCATCTTAAGGGACAGAGGCATTCAGTACTTC. The gene calls are TRBV5-8 and TRBJ2-4; 7 positions agree with TRBD1. J was trimmed by 9 bases and V by 6 bases; bases with no gene match: 9. The CDR3 sequence is 13 residues long. Germline V gene data show CDR1 as SGHTS and CDR2 as YDEGEE. Variable domain in full (rest from reference TRBV5-8 and TRBJ2-4): EAGVTQSPTHLIKTRGQQATLRCSPISGHTSVYWYQQALGLGLQFLLWYDEGEERNRGNFPPRFSGRQFPNYSSELNVNALELEDSALYLCASILRDRGIQYFGAGTRLSVL.

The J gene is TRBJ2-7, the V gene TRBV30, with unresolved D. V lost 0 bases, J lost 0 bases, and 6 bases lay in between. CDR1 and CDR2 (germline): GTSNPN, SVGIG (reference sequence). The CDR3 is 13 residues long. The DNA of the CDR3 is TGTGCCTGGAGTGTACAAGGCTCCTACGAGCAGTACTTC. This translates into CAWSVQGSYEQYF.

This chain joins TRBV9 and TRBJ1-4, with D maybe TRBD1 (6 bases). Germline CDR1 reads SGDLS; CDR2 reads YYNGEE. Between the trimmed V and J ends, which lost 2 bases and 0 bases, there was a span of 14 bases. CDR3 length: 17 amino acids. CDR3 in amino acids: CASSVSKQGATNEKLFF. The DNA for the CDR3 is TGTGCCAGCAGCGTTTCTAAACAGGGCGCAACTAATGAAAAACTGTTTTTT.

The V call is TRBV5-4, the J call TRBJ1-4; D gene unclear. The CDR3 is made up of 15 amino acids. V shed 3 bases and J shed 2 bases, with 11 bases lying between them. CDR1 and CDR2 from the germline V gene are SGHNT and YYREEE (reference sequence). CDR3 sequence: CASSSYKPTNEKLFF. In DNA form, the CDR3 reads TGTGCCAGCAGCTCTTATAAACCCACTAATGAAAAACTGTTTTTT.

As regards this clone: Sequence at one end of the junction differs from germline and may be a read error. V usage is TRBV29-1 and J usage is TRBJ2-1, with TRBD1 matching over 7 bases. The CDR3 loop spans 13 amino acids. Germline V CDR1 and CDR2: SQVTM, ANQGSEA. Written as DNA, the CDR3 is TGCAGCGTCGAAGACAGGGTTTTTAATGAGCAGTTCTTC. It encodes CSVEDRVFNEQFF.

The CDR3 region has the DNA TGTGCCAGCAGCTGGCGGGCGACGGGAGGTTTGATCTACGAGCAGTACTTC. Translated: CASSWRATGGLIYEQYF. The chain is built from TRBV5-6 and TRBJ2-7; 7 bases line up with TRBD2. The germline V gene encodes CDR1 SGHDT and CDR2 YYEEEE. V was clipped by 3 bases and J by 3 bases; unmatched bases: 15. The CDR3 contains 17 residues.

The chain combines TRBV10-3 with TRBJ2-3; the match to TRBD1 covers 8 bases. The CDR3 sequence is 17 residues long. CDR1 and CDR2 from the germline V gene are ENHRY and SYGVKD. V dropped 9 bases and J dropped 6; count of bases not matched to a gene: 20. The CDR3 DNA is TGTGCCATGAAATCCTTAAGTTTGGAGACAGGGGACGATACGCAGTATTTT. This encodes CAMKSLSLETGDDTQYF.

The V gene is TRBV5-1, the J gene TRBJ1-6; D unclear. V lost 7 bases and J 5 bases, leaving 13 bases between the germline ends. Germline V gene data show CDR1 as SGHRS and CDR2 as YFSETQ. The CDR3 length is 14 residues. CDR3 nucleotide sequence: TGCGCCAGCGACGGGCGAAGCGATAATTCACCCCTCCACTTT. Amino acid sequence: CASDGRSDNSPLHF.

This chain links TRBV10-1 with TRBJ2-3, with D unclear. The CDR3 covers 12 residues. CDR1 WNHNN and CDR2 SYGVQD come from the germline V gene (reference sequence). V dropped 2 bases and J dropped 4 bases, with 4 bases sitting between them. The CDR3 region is CASSEGADTQYF. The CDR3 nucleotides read TGCGCCAGCAGTGAGGGGGCAGATACGCAGTATTTT.

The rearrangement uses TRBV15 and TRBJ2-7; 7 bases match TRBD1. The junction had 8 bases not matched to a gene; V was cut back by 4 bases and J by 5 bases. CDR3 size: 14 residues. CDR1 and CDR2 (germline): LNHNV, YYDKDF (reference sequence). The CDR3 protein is CATSIPQGPDEQYV. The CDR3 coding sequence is TGTGCCACCAGCATCCCACAGGGGCCAGACGAGCAGTACGTC.

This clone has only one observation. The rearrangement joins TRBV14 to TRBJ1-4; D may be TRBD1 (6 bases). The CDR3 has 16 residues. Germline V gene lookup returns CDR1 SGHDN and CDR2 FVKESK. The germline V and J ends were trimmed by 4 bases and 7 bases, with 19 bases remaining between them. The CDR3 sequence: CASSLAHRAGGEKLFF. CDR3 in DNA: TGTGCCAGCAGCCTCGCCCACAGGGCCGGCGGTGAAAAACTGTTTTTT. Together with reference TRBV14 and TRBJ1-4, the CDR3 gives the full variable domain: EAGVTQFPSHSVIEKGQTVTLRCDPISGHDNLYWYRRVMGKEIKFLLHFVKESKQDESGMPNNRFLAERTGGTYSTLKVQPAELEDSGVYFCASSLAHRAGGEKLFFGSGTQLSVL.

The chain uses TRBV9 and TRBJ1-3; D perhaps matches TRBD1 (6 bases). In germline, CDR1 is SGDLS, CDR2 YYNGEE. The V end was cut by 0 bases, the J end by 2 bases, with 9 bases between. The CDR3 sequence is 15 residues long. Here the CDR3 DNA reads TGTGCCAGCAGCGTAGACCCAGGGGCTGGAAACACCATATATTTT. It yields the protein CASSVDPGAGNTIYF.

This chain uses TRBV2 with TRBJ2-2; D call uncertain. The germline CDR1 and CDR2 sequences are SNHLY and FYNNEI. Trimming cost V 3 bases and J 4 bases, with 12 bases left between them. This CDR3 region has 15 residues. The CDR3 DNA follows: TGTGCCAGCAGTGAGCCCCGAATAGTCACCGGGGAGCTGTTTTTT. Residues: CASSEPRIVTGELFF.

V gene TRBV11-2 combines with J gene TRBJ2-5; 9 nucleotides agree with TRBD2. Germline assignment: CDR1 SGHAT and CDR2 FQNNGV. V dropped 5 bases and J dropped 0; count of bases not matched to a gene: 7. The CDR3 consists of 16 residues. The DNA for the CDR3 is TGTGCCAGCAGCCCCTTGGCGGGAGGGTACCAAGAGACCCAGTACTTC. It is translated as CASSPLAGGYQETQYF.

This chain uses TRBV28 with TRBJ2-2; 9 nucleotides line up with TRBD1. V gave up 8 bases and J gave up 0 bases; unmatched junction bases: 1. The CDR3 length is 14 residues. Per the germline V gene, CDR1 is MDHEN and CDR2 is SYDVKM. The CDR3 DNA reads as TGTGCCAGCCGACAGGGGGCGAACACCGGGGAGCTGTTTTTT. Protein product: CASRQGANTGELFF.

Here the CDR3 reads CASSQTRLVAEQYF. The DNA of the CDR3 is TGCGCCAGCAGCCAAACCCGACTAGTCGCCGAGCAGTACTTC. V usage is TRBV4-1 and J usage is TRBJ2-7; TRBD2 is a possible D gene (6 bases). CDR3 size: 14 residues. Germline-derived CDR1 and CDR2 are MGHRA and YSYEKL. The V end lost 2 bases, the J end lost 6 bases, and 14 bases lay between the germline ends.

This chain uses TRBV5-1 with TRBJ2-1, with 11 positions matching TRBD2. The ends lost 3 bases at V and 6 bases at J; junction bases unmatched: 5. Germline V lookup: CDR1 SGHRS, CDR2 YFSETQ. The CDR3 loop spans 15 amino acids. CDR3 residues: CASSSTSGGTNEQFF. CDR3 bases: TGCGCCAGCAGCTCTACTAGCGGGGGAACCAATGAGCAGTTCTTC.

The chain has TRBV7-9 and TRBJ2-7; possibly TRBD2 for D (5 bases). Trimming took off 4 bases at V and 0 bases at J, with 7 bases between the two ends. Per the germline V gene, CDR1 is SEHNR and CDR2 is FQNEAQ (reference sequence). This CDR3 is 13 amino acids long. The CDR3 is CASSSGLSYEQYV. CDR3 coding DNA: TGTGCCAGCAGCTCAGGACTCTCCTACGAGCAGTACGTC.

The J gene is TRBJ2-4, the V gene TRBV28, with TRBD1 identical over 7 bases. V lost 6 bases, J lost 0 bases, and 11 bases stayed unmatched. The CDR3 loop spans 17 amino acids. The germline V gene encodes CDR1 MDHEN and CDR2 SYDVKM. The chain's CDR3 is CASSYPQGMGAKNIQYF. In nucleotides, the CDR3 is TGTGCCAGCAGCTACCCACAGGGGATGGGAGCCAAAAACATTCAGTACTTC.

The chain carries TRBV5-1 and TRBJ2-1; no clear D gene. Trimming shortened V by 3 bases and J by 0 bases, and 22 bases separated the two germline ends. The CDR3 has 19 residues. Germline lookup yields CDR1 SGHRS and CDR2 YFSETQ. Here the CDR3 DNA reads TGCGCCAGCAGCTCCGCCGGTGGAGTTAGGGCGAGCTCCTACAATGAGCAGTTCTTC. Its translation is CASSSAGGVRASSYNEQFF.